The source of this T cell receptor (beta chain) is a study of blood T cell repertoires in COVID-19. Across the study: COVID-19 samples from acute and convalescent phases originated in the United States, Italy and Spain.

CDR3 length: 15 residues. Trimming took 0 bases from V and 10 from J; bases not matched to a gene: 6. The germline CDR1 and CDR2 sequences are SGHDT and YYEEEE. Per the original data handling: Amplified reference gene primers provided the basis for estimating nucleated cell counts. Using immunoSEQ multiplex PCR, the repertoire was profiled, and TCRdb retains in-frame clones only, with some absent. That table supplies the V and J calls and clone size; D and trimming were determined from the DNA. Here the sample spans approximately 220,000 clones, around 88% being singletons. Participants' reported clinical history set cohort assignment.

The source of this sequence is a woman aged 30 to 39 who had been exposed to COVID-19. Source material: PBMCs or T cells enriched from blood (not recorded which). This chain uses TRBV5-6 with TRBJ1-6; TRBD1 matches 8 bases. CDR3 residues: CASSLGWGTGSPLHF. The CDR3, as DNA: TGTGCCAGCAGCTTGGGCTGGGGGACAGGCTCACCCCTCCACTTT.